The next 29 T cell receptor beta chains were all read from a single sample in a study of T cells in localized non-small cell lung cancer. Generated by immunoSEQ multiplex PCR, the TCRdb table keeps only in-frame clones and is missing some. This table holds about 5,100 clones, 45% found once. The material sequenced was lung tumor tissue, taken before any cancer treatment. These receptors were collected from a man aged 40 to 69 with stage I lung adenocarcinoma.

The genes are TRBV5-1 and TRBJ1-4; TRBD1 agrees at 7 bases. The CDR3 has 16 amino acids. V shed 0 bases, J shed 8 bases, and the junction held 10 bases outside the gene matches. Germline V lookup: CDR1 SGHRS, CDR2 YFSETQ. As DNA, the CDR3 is TGCGCCAGCAGCTTGGCATTGACAGGGATCGGGGAAAAACTGTTTTTT. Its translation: CASSLALTGIGEKLFF.

CDR3 sequence reads: CAISESRVGRGEETQYF. CDR3 DNA: TGTGCCATCAGTGAGTCGAGGGTAGGCAGGGGCGAAGAGACCCAGTACTTC. This chain joins TRBV10-3 and TRBJ2-5; perhaps TRBD1 as D (6 bases). In germline, CDR1 is ENHRY, CDR2 SYGVKD. Trimming shortened V by 0 bases and J by 3 bases, and 17 bases separated the two germline ends. This CDR3 is 17 amino acids long.

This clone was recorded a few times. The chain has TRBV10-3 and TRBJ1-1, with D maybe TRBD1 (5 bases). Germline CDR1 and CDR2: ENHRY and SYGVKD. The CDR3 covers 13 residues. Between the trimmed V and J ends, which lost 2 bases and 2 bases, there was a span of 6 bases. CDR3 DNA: TGTGCCATCAGTGAGCAGGGAAACACTGAAGCTTTCTTT. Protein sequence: CAISEQGNTEAFF.

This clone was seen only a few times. The CDR3 loop reads CASSPRRESSYEQYF. CDR3 coding DNA: TGTGCCAGCTCACCAAGGCGGGAGTCTTCCTACGAGCAGTACTTC. The J gene is TRBJ2-7, the V gene TRBV18; 7 nucleotides agree with TRBD2. After removal of 2 bases from V and 1 base from J, the junction contained 5 bases not matched to a gene. This CDR3 is built from 15 residues. The germline V gene encodes CDR1 KGHSH and CDR2 LQKENI.

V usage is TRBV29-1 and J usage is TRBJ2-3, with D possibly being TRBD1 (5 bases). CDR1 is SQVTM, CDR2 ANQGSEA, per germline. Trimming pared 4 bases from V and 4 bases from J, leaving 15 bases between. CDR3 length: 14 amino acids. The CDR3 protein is CSVVGRKGADTQYF. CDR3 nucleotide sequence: TGCAGCGTTGTCGGCAGGAAAGGGGCAGATACGCAGTATTTT.

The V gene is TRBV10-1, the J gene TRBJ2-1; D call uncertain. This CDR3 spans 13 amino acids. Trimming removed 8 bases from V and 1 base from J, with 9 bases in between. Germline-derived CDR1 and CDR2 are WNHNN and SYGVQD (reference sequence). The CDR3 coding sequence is TGCGCCAGCCTGGCGGAATCCTACAATGAGCAGTTCTTC. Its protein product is CASLAESYNEQFF.

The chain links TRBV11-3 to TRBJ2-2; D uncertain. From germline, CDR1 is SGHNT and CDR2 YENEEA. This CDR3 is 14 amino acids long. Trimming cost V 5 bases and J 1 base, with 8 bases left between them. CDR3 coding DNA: TGTGCCAGCAGCCCCCTGGTGAACACCGGGGAGCTGTTTTTT. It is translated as CASSPLVNTGELFF.

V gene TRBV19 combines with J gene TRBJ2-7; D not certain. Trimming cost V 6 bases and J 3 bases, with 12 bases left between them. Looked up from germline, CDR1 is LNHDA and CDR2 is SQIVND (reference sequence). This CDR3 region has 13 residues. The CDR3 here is CASSTGSFYEQYF. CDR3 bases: TGTGCCAGTAGCACCGGGTCTTTCTACGAGCAGTACTTC.

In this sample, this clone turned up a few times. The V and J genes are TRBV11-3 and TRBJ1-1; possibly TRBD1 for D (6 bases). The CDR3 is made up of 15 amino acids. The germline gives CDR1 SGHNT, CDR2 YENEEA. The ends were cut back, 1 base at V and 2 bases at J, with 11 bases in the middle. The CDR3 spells CASSLGRTVNTEAFF. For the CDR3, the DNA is TGTGCCAGCAGCTTAGGTCGGACAGTCAACACTGAAGCTTTCTTT.

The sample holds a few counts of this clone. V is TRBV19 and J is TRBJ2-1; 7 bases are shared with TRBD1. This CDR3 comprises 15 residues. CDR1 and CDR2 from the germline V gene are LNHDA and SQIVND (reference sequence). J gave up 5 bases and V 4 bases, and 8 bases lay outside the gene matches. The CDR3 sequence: CASSRGGPTNNEQFF. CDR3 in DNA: TGTGCCAGTAGTAGAGGGGGCCCAACAAACAATGAGCAGTTCTTC.

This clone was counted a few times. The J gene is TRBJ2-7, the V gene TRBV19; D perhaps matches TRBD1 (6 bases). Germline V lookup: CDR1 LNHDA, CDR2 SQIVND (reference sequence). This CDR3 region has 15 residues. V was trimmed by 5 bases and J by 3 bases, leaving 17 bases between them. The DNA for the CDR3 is TGTGCCAGTAGTGTAACCGGGACAAGTATCTACGAGCAGTACTTC. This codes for CASSVTGTSIYEQYF.

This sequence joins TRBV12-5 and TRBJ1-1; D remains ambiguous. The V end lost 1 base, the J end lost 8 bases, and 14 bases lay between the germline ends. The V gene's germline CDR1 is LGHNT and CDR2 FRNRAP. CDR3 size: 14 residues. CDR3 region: CASGLAPREGEAFF. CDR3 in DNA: TGTGCTAGTGGTTTGGCCCCGCGCGAGGGAGAAGCTTTCTTT.

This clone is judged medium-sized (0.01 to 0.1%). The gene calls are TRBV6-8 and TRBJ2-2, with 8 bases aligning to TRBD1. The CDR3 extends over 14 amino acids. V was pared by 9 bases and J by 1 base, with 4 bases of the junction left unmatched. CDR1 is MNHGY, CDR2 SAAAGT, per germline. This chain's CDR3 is CASYDRGNTGELFF. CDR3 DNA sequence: TGTGCCAGTTACGACAGGGGGAACACCGGGGAGCTGTTTTTT.

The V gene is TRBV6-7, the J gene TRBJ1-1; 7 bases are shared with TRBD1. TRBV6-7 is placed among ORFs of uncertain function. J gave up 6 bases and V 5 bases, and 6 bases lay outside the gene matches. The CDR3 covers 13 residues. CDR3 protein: CASSRGREAEAFF. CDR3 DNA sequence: TGTGCCAGCAGTAGGGGGCGCGAGGCTGAAGCTTTCTTT.

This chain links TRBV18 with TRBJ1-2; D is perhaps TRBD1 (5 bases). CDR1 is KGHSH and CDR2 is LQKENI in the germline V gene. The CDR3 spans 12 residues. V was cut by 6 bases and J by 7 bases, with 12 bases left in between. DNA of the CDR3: TGTGCCAGCTCCCGAGAGGGGTTTGGCTACACCTTC. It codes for CASSREGFGYTF.

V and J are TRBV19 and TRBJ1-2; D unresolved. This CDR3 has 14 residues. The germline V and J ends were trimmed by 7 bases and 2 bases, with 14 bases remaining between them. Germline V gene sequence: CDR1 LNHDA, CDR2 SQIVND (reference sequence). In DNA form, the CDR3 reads TGTGCCAGTATCCAGTTCGCCGGAAACTATGGCTACACCTTC. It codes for CASIQFAGNYGYTF.

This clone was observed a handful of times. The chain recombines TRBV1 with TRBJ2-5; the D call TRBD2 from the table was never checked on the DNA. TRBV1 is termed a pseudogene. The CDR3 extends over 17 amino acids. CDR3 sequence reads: CASSQEHQLELGETQYF. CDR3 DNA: TGCGCCAGCAGCCAAGAGCACCAACTAGAATTGGGAGAGACCCAGTACTTC.

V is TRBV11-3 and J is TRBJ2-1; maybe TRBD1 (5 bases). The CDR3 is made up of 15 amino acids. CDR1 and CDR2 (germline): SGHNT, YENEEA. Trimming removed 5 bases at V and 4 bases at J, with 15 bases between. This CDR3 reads CASSAAGYPYNEQFF. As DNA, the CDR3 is TGTGCCAGCAGCGCCGCAGGGTACCCATACAATGAGCAGTTCTTC.

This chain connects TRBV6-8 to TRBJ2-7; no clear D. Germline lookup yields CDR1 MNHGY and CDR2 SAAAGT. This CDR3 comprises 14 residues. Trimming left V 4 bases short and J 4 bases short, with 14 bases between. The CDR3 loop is CASSFSQLGYEQYF. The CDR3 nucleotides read TGTGCCAGCAGTTTTTCTCAGTTGGGGTACGAGCAGTACTTC.

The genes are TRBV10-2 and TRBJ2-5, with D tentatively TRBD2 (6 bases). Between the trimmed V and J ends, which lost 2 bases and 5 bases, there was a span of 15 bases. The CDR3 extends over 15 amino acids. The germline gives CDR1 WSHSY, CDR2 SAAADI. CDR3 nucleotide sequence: TGCGCCAGCAGTGAGCCGGGACTCCTCGGGGAGACCCAGTACTTC. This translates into CASSEPGLLGETQYF.

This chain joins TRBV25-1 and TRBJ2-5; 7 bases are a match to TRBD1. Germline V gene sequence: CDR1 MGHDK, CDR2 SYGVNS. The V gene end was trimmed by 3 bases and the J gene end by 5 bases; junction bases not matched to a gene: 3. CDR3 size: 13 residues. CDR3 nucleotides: TGTGCCAGCAGTGATTTGGACAGGGAGACCCAGTACTTC. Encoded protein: CASSDLDRETQYF.

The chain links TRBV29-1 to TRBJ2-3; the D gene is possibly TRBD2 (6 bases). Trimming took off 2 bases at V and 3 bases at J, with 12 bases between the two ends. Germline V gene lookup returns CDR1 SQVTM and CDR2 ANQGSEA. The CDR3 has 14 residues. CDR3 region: CSVEPGTYTDTQYF. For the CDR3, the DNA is TGCAGCGTTGAACCTGGGACTTATACAGATACGCAGTATTTT.

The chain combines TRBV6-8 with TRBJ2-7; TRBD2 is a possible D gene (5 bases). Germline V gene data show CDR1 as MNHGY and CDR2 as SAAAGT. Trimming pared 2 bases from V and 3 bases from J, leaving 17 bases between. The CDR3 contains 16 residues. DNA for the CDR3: TGTGCCAGCAGTTACCGAGCGGCTAGTGAGGTCTACGAGCAGTACTTC. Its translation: CASSYRAASEVYEQYF.

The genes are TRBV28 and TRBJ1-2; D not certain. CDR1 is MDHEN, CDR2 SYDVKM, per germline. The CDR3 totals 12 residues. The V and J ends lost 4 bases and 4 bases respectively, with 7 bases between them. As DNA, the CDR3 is TGTGCCAGCAGTTATACACTCTATGGCTACACCTTC. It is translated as CASSYTLYGYTF.

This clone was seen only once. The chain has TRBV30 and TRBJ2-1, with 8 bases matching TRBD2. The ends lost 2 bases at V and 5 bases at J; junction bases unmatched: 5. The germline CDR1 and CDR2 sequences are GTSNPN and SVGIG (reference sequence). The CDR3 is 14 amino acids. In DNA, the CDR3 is TGTGCCTGGAGTCTTAGCGGGGTTAACAATGAGCAGTTCTTC. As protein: CAWSLSGVNNEQFF.

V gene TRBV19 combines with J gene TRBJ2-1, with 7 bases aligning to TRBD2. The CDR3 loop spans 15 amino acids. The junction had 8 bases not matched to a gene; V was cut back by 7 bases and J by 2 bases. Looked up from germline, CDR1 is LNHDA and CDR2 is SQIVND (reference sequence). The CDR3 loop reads CASTPASGTYNEQFF. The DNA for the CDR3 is TGTGCCAGTACTCCGGCTAGCGGTACCTACAATGAGCAGTTCTTC.

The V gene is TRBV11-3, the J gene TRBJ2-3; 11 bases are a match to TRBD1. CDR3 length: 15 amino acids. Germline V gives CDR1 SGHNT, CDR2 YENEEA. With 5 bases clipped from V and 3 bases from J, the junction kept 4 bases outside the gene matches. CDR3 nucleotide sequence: TGTGCCAGCAGCCCCGGGACAGGGGGAACAGATACGCAGTATTTT. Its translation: CASSPGTGGTDTQYF.

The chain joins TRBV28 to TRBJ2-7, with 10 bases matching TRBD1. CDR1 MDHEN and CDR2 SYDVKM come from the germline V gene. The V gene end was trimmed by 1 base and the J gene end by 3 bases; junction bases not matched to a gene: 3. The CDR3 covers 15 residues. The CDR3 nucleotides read TGTGCCAGCAGTTTATTGACAGGGGGCAGCTACGAGCAGTACTTC. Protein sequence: CASSLLTGGSYEQYF.

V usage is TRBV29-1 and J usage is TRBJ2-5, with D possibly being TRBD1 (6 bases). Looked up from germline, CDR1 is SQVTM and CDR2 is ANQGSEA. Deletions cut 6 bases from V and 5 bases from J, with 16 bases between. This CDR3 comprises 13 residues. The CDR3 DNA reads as TGCAGCGTCGGCTCGACAGGCGGGGAGACCCAGTACTTC. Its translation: CSVGSTGGETQYF.